Given below is one TCR beta chain in context. What it recognizes is unknown. The sample originates from a study of T cell responses to AZD1222 COVID-19 vaccine. Findings and limits, study-wide: Among the donors, most were white British and more were female, and clonal diversity was possibly underestimated. Spike was spanned by vaccine-associated CD4 TCRs, with dominance at 160-218 and 743-854.

Measured with immunoSEQ multiplex PCR; TCRdb has only the in-frame clones, and not every one. Among roughly 140,000 clones listed, around 90% were seen once. The CDR3 totals 19 residues. The input for sequencing was peripheral blood, taken on day 0 of AZD1222 vaccination. The chain recombines TRBV21-1 with TRBJ2-7; the table's TRBD2 call for D was not verified on the DNA. TRBV21-1 is given as a pseudogene. This TCR came from an adult in good health. The CDR3 is CASSLPRTSGIKISYEQYF. DNA for the CDR3: TGTGCCAGCAGCCTTCCCAGGACTAGCGGGATCAAGATCTCCTACGAGCAGTACTTC.